The clone carrying this TCR beta chain is a singleton in its sample. The data stem from a study of technical replicates of blood from several donors. Only in-frame clones appear in the TCRdb table, and some are missing; sequencing was by immunoSEQ multiplex PCR. The top ten clones hold roughly 12% of a sample with fewer than 20,000 clones, 65% to 90% of them seen once. V gave up 5 bases and J gave up 4 bases, with 17 bases separating them. The CDR3 loop spans 15 amino acids. The germline V gene encodes CDR1 SGHTA and CDR2 FQGTGA. The TCR originated in a human donor in good health. The chain is built from TRBV7-3 and TRBJ1-1, with TRBD1 as a possible D gene (6 bases). The material sequenced was PBMCs. The CDR3 sequence: CASSPRGGMGTEAFF. CDR3 coding DNA: TGTGCCAGCAGCCCCCGGGGGGGCATGGGCACTGAAGCTTTCTTT.